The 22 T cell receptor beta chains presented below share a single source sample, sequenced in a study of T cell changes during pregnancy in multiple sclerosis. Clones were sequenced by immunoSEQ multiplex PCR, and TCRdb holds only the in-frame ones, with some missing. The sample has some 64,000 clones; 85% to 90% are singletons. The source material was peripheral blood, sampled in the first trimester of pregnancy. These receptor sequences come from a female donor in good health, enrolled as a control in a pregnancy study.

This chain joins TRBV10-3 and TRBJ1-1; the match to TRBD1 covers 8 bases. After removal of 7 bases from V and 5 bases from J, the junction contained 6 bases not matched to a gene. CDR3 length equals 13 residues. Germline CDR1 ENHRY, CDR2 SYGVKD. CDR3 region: CAITEQGGTEAFF. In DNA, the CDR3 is TGTGCCATCACAGAACAGGGGGGTACTGAAGCTTTCTTT.

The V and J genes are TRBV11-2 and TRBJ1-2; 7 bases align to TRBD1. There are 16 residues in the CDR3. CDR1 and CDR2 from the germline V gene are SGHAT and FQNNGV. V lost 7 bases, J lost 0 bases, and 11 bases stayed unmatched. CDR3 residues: CASTSSTGAANYGYTF. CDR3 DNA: TGTGCCAGCACCTCTTCAACAGGGGCTGCTAACTATGGCTACACCTTC.

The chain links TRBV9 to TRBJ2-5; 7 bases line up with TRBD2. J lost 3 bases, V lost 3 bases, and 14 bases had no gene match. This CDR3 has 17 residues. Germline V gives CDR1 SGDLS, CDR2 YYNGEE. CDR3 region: CASSARMTSPREETQYF. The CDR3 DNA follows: TGTGCCAGCAGCGCAAGAATGACTAGCCCGAGGGAAGAGACCCAGTACTTC. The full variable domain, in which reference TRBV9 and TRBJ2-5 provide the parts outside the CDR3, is DSGVTQTPKHLITATGQRVTLRCSPRSGDLSVYWYQQSLDQGLQFLIQYYNGEERAKGNILERFSAQQFPDLHSELNLSSLELGDSALYFCASSARMTSPREETQYFGPGTRLLVL.

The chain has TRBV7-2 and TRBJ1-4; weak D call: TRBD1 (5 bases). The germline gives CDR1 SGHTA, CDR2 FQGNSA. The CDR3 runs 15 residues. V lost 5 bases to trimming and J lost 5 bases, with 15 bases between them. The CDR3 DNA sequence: TGTGCCAGCAGCCTGTTCGGGGGGGAAAATGAAAAACTGTTTTTT. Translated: CASSLFGGENEKLFF.

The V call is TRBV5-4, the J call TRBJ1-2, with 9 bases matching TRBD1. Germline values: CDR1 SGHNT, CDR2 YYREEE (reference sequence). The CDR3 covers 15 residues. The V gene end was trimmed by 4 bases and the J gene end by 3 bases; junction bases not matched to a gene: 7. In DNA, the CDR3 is TGTGCCAGCAGCCTCCGGGACAGGGTTGACTATGGCTACACCTTC. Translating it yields CASSLRDRVDYGYTF.

Written as DNA, the CDR3 is TGTGCCAGCAGCTTAGGGGCCGAGCAGTTCTTC. It yields the protein CASSLGAEQFF. This chain uses TRBV11-1 with TRBJ2-1; D not resolved. The CDR3 consists of 11 residues. Germline V gives CDR1 SGHAT, CDR2 FQDESV (reference sequence). Trimming cost V 1 base and J 10 bases, with 5 bases left between them.

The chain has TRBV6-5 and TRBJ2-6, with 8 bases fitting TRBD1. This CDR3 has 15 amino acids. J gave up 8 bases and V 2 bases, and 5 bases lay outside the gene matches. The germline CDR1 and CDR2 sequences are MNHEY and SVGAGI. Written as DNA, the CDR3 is TGTGCCAGCAGTTACCGGGACAGGAGATCCAACGTCCTGACTTTC. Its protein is CASSYRDRRSNVLTF.

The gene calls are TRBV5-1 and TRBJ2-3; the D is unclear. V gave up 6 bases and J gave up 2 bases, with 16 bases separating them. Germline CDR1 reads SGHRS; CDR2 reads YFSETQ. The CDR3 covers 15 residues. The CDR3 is CASTPFGLPTDTQYF. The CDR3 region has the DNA TGCGCCAGCACCCCTTTCGGTTTACCCACAGATACGCAGTATTTT.

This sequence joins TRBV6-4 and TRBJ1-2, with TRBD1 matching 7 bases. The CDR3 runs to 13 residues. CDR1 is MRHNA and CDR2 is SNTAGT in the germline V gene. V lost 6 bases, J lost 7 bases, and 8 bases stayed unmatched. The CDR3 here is CASRETGIGGYTF. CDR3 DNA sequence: TGTGCCAGCAGGGAGACAGGGATTGGTGGCTACACCTTC.

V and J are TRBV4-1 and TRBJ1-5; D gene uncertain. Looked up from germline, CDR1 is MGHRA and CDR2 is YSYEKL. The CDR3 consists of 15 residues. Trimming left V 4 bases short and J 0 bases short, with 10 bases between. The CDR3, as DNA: TGCGCCAGCAGCCTAGGAGCTGCTAGCAATCAGCCCCAGCATTTT. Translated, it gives CASSLGAASNQPQHF.

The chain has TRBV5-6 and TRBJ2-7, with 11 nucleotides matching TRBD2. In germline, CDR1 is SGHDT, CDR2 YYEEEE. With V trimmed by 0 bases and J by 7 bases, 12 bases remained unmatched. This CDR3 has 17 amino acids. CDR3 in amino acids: CASSLVSSGGLPAEQYF. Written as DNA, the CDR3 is TGTGCCAGCAGCTTGGTCTCTAGCGGGGGGCTACCGGCAGAGCAGTACTTC.

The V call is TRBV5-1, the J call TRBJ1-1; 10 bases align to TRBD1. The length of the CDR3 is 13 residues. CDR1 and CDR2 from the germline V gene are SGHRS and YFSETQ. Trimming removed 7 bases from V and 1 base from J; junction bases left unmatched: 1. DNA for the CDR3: TGCGCCAGCCGGACAGGGGGGAACACTGAAGCTTTCTTT. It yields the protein CASRTGGNTEAFF.

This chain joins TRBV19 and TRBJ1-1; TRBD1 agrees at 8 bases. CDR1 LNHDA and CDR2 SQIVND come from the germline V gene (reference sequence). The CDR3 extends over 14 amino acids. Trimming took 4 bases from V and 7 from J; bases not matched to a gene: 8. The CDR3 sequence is CASSTHRGYYEAFF. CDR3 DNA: TGTGCCAGTAGTACACACAGGGGGTACTATGAAGCTTTCTTT.

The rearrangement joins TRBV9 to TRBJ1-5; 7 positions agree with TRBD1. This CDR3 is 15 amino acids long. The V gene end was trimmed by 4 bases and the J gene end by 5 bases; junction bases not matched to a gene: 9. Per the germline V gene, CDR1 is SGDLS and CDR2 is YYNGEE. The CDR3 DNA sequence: TGTGCCAGCAGCTCCGGCGGACAGGCCCATCAGCCCCAGCATTTT. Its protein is CASSSGGQAHQPQHF.

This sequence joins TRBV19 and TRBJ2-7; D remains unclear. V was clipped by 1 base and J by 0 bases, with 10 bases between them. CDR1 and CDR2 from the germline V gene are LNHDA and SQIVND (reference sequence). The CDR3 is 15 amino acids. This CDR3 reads CASSIGLIASYEQYF. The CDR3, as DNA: TGTGCCAGTAGTATAGGACTTATTGCCTCCTACGAGCAGTACTTC.

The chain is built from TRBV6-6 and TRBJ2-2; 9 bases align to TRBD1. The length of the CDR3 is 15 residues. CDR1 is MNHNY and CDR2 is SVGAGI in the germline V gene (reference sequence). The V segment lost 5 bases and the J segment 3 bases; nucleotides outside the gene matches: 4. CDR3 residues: CASSLGTGYTGELFF. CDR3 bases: TGTGCCAGCAGTCTCGGGACAGGGTACACCGGGGAGCTGTTTTTT.

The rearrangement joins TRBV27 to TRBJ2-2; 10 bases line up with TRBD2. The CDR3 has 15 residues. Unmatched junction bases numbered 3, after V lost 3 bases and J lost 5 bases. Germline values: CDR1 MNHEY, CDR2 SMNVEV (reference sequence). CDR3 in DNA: TGTGCCAGCAGTTTCGGTAGCGGGGGGACCGGGGAGCTGTTTTTT. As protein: CASSFGSGGTGELFF.

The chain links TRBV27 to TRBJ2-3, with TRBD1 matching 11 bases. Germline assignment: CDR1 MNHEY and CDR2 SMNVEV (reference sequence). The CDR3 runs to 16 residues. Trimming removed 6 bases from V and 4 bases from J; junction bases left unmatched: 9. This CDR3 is CASSKAGQGASDTQYF. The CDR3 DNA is TGTGCCAGCAGCAAGGCCGGACAGGGGGCTTCAGATACGCAGTATTTT.

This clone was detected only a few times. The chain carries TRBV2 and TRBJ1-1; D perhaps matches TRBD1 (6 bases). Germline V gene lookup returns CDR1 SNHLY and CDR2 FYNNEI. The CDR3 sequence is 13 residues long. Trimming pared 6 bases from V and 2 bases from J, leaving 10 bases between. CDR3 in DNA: TGTGCCAGCAGCCCGGACAGTAACACTGAAGCTTTCTTT. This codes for CASSPDSNTEAFF.

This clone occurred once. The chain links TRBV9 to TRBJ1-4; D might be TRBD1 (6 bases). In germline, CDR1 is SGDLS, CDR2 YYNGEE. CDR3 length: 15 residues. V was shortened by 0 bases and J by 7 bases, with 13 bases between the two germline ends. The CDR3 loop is CASSVDQGSGEKLFF. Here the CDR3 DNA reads TGTGCCAGCAGCGTAGACCAGGGGTCCGGTGAAAAACTGTTTTTT.

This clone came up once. CDR3 loop: CASSLDTGQGYEQYF. As DNA, the CDR3 is TGTGCCAGCAGCTTAGATACGGGACAGGGTTACGAGCAGTACTTC. This chain links TRBV11-3 with TRBJ2-7; TRBD1 matches 9 bases. Trimming cost V 0 bases and J 4 bases; bases outside gene matches: 4. The CDR3 is made up of 15 amino acids. Germline CDR1 is SGHNT and CDR2 is YENEEA.

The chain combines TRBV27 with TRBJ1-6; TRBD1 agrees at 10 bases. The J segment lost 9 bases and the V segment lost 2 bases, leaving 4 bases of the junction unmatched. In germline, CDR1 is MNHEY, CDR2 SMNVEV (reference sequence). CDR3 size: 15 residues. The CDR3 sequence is CASSLGDRGASPLHF. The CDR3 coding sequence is TGTGCCAGCAGTTTAGGGGACAGGGGTGCTTCACCCCTCCACTTT.